This T cell receptor beta chain was documented in a study of blood T cell repertoires in COVID-19. CDR3 length equals 15 residues. Germline-derived CDR1 and CDR2 are MNHEY and SVGEGT. V gave up 5 bases and J gave up 5 bases; unmatched junction bases: 6. In the original analysis: From reference gene primer amplification, estimates of nucleated cell counts were derived. Only in-frame clones appear in the TCRdb table, and some are missing; sequencing was by immunoSEQ multiplex PCR. Clone size and V and J calls were adopted from that table, with D and trimming inferred from the DNA. Here the sample spans roughly 670,000 clones, over 80% being singletons.

The sequenced material came from peripheral blood. The TCR comes from a woman between 18 and 30 years old with acute or convalescent COVID-19. The V call is TRBV6-2 or TRBV6-3, the J call TRBJ1-6; TRBD1 matches at 7 bases. The CDR3 protein is CASSRQGYDNSPLHF. Written as DNA, the CDR3 is TGTGCCAGCAGTCGACAGGGTTATGATAATTCACCCCTCCACTTT.